Listed below are T cell receptor beta chains from one sample, sequenced in a study of T-cell memory formation after mild COVID-19. TCRdb reprocessed the 5' RACE reads via MiXCR and lists one record per CDR3 protein. The sample has around 250,000 distinct CDR3 sequences, around 15% seen once; the top ten hold roughly 25%. The sequenced sample was PBMCs or a T cell subset sorted from them (not recorded which). These receptors all stem from a man between 18 and 29 years old who had mild COVID-19 (a few samples of this study predate the infection). Cell type and time point are not known. The CDR3 runs from the conserved cysteine through the conserved F or W. A D gene is named only where the DNA matches it firmly. Clone size appears in some rows only: once, few, many, or a class for an expanded clone.

J: TRBJ2-7; size: few; V: TRBV28; D: -; CDR3: CASSLWGYHEQYF; DNA: TGTGCCAGCAGTTTATGGGGTTACCACGAGCAGTACTTC
J: TRBJ2-2; size: -; V: TRBV7-6; D: TRBD2; CDR3: CASSPNSGGVNTGELFF; DNA: TGTGCCAGCAGCCCTAACTCGGGAGGGGTAAACACCGGGGAGCTGTTTTTT
J: TRBJ2-2; size: -; V: TRBV4-1; D: -; CDR3: CASSQGRSHGELFF; DNA: TGCGCCAGCAGCCAGGGGCGCTCCCACGGGGAGCTGTTTTTT
J: TRBJ2-1; size: -; V: TRBV6-2/TRBV6-3; D: TRBD2; CDR3: CASVSASGGENNEQFF; DNA: TGTGCCAGCGTAAGTGCTAGCGGGGGGGAGAACAATGAGCAGTTCTTC
J: TRBJ1-6; size: -; V: TRBV5-1; D: -; CDR3: CASSLDGYNSPLHF; DNA: TGCGCCAGCAGCTTGGACGGATATAATTCACCCCTCCACTTT
J: TRBJ1-2; size: -; V: TRBV28; D: -; CDR3: CASSRGGANYGYTF; DNA: TGTGCCAGCAGTCGGGGGGGAGCTAACTATGGCTACACCTTC
J: TRBJ2-3; size: few; V: TRBV2; D: -; CDR3: CASKRTGMDTQYF; DNA: TGTGCCAGCAAAAGAACAGGGATGGATACGCAGTATTTT
J: TRBJ2-3; size: few; V: TRBV29-1; D: TRBD2; CDR3: CSVEPAGGLGNTQYF; DNA: TGCAGCGTTGAGCCAGCGGGGGGCCTCGGAAATACGCAGTATTTT
J: TRBJ2-2; size: many; V: TRBV9; D: -; CDR3: CASTVDQGTGELFF; DNA: TGTGCCAGCACCGTGGACCAGGGAACCGGGGAGCTGTTTTTT
J: TRBJ1-1; size: -; V: TRBV14; D: -; CDR3: CASTKGSGAGNTEAFF; DNA: TGTGCCAGCACCAAAGGGTCCGGGGCGGGGAACACTGAAGCTTTCTTT
J: TRBJ1-6; size: few; V: TRBV5-4; D: -; CDR3: CASSLGTGHNSPLHF; DNA: TGTGCCAGCAGCTTGGGAACAGGTCATAATTCACCCCTCCACTTT
J: TRBJ2-7; size: few; V: TRBV10-1; D: -; CDR3: CASSGGGLVDEQYF; DNA: TGCGCCAGCAGTGGGGGGGGGCTTGTCGACGAGCAGTACTTC
J: TRBJ2-2; size: few; V: TRBV11-2; D: -; CDR3: CASRTRGNLAGELFF; DNA: TGTGCCAGCAGGACCAGGGGTAATCTCGCCGGGGAGCTGTTTTTT
J: TRBJ2-7; size: -; V: TRBV14; D: -; CDR3: CASSQVPGKGIYEQYF; DNA: TGTGCCAGCAGCCAAGTCCCGGGTAAGGGTATCTACGAGCAGTACTTC
J: TRBJ2-3; size: few; V: TRBV12-3/TRBV12-4; D: -; CDR3: CASSSPRRADTQYF; DNA: TGTGCCAGCAGTTCCCCCCGGAGGGCAGATACGCAGTATTTT
J: TRBJ1-6; size: -; V: TRBV7-2; D: -; CDR3: CASSLGSRASSPLHF; DNA: TGTGCCAGCAGCTTAGGTTCCAGGGCGAGTTCACCCCTCCACTTT
J: TRBJ2-5; size: few; V: TRBV7-2; D: TRBD2; CDR3: CASSLSAGAGQETQYF; DNA: TGTGCCAGCAGCTTAAGTGCCGGAGCGGGACAAGAGACCCAGTACTTC
J: TRBJ2-3; size: -; V: TRBV9; D: -; CDR3: CASSVVESDTQYF; DNA: TGTGCCAGCAGCGTAGTAGAGTCAGATACGCAGTATTTT
J: TRBJ2-7; size: -; V: TRBV5-1; D: TRBD2; CDR3: CASSHSGGESYEQYF; DNA: TGCGCCAGCAGCCATAGCGGGGGGGAATCCTACGAGCAGTACTTC
J: TRBJ2-7; size: few; V: TRBV12-3/TRBV12-4; D: -; CDR3: CASSPRDASDEQYF; DNA: TGTGCCAGCAGCCCCCGGGACGCCTCCGACGAGCAGTACTTC
J: TRBJ2-4; size: -; V: TRBV24-1; D: -; CDR3: CATSDDRDIQYF; DNA: TGTGCCACCAGTGACGATAGGGACATTCAGTACTTC
J: TRBJ2-3; size: few; V: TRBV28; D: TRBD1; CDR3: CASSLLGTGTDTQYF; DNA: TGTGCCAGCAGTTTATTAGGGACAGGGACAGATACGCAGTATTTT
J: TRBJ1-2; size: -; V: TRBV5-1; D: TRBD1; CDR3: CASSPQGQIGYGYTF; DNA: TGCGCCAGCAGCCCCCAGGGACAGATTGGCTATGGCTACACCTTC
J: TRBJ2-2; size: -; V: TRBV6-5; D: -; CDR3: CASSYTGKAGELFF; DNA: TGTGCCAGCAGTTATACAGGAAAAGCCGGGGAGCTGTTTTTT
J: TRBJ2-3; size: few; V: TRBV20-1; D: -; CDR3: CSAGLSRAGQDTQYF; DNA: TGCAGCGCTGGCCTATCCAGGGCCGGGCAAGATACGCAGTATTTT
J: TRBJ2-3; size: few; V: TRBV5-1; D: -; CDR3: CASSLGGTNTDTQYF; DNA: TGCGCCAGCAGCTTGGGAGGGACGAACACAGATACGCAGTATTTT
J: TRBJ2-2; size: once; V: TRBV9; D: -; CDR3: CASSVDSARTGELFF; DNA: TGTGCCAGCAGCGTAGATTCCGCGAGAACCGGGGAGCTGTTTTTT
J: TRBJ2-3; size: few; V: TRBV12-3/TRBV12-4; D: TRBD1; CDR3: CASSGGPGQGEDTQYF; DNA: TGTGCCAGCAGTGGCGGACCGGGACAGGGAGAGGATACGCAGTATTTT
J: TRBJ1-5; size: -; V: TRBV5-1; D: -; CDR3: CASSEGSTLGGHSNQPQHF; DNA: TGCGCCAGCAGCGAAGGTTCGACGCTGGGTGGGCATAGCAATCAGCCCCAGCATTTT
J: TRBJ2-2; size: few; V: TRBV7-2; D: -; CDR3: CASRYTADAGELFF; DNA: TGTGCCAGCAGATACACCGCTGATGCCGGGGAGCTGTTTTTT
J: TRBJ2-5; size: -; V: TRBV6-6; D: -; CDR3: CASSYSTSPGLEETQYF; DNA: TGTGCCAGCAGTTACTCGACCAGCCCCGGACTTGAAGAGACCCAGTACTTC
J: TRBJ2-2; size: -; V: TRBV4-3; D: TRBD2; CDR3: CASSPGLAGEAGELFF; DNA: TGCGCCAGCAGCCCGGGACTAGCGGGGGAGGCCGGGGAGCTGTTTTTT
J: TRBJ1-6; size: few; V: TRBV6-6; D: -; CDR3: CASSYGEGRAYNSPLHF; DNA: TGTGCCAGCAGTTACGGGGAGGGACGCGCCTATAATTCACCCCTCCACTTT
J: TRBJ2-3; size: few; V: TRBV28; D: -; CDR3: CASSPLLTSAVTQYF; DNA: TGTGCCAGCAGTCCACTTCTTACTAGTGCGGTTACGCAGTATTTT
J: TRBJ1-1; size: -; V: TRBV7-9; D: TRBD1; CDR3: CASSYRGRAFF; DNA: TGTGCCAGCAGCTACAGGGGGAGGGCTTTCTTT
J: TRBJ2-3; size: few; V: TRBV7-2; D: -; CDR3: CASSSWSSGADTQYF; DNA: TGTGCCAGCAGCAGCTGGTCCTCCGGCGCAGATACGCAGTATTTT
J: TRBJ2-1; size: -; V: TRBV10-3; D: -; CDR3: CAISERDVAYNEQFF; DNA: TGTGCCATCAGTGAGCGAGACGTTGCCTACAATGAGCAGTTCTTC
J: TRBJ1-1; size: few; V: TRBV20-1; D: TRBD1; CDR3: CSAPDRALVAFF; DNA: TGCAGTGCTCCGGACAGGGCATTGGTAGCTTTCTTT
J: TRBJ1-2; size: -; V: TRBV29-1; D: -; CDR3: CSVEGGYTF; DNA: TGCAGCGTTGAAGGTGGCTACACCTTC
J: TRBJ2-2; size: few; V: TRBV6-2/TRBV6-3; D: -; CDR3: CASSYELGAGELFF; DNA: TGTGCCAGCAGTTACGAACTAGGTGCCGGGGAGCTGTTTTTT
J: TRBJ2-3; size: few; V: TRBV5-1; D: TRBD2; CDR3: CASSLAGGQGDTQYF; DNA: TGCGCCAGCAGTCTAGCGGGGGGGCAGGGAGATACGCAGTATTTT
J: TRBJ2-5; size: -; V: TRBV6-5; D: TRBD2; CDR3: CASSYPSGGQETQYF; DNA: TGTGCCAGCAGTTATCCTAGCGGGGGGCAAGAGACCCAGTACTTC
J: TRBJ2-7; size: once; V: TRBV6-5; D: TRBD1; CDR3: CASTVRQGPYEQYF; DNA: TGTGCCAGCACGGTTCGACAGGGCCCCTACGAGCAGTACTTC
J: TRBJ1-6; size: few; V: TRBV19; D: -; CDR3: CASTAVPGAQGSPLHF; DNA: TGTGCCAGTACCGCAGTGCCGGGGGCGCAGGGTTCACCCCTCCACTTT
J: TRBJ1-2; size: -; V: TRBV6-5; D: TRBD1; CDR3: CASSSGQGIRASGYTF; DNA: TGTGCCAGCAGTTCTGGACAGGGGATTAGAGCGAGTGGCTACACCTTC
J: TRBJ1-5; size: -; V: TRBV20-1; D: -; CDR3: CSARVGGSGGQPQHF; DNA: TGCAGTGCTAGGGTAGGGGGTTCGGGGGGTCAGCCCCAGCATTTT
J: TRBJ2-3; size: -; V: TRBV11-2; D: -; CDR3: CASSLDRRTDTQYF; DNA: TGTGCCAGCAGCTTAGATCGTAGGACAGATACGCAGTATTTT
J: TRBJ1-5; size: -; V: TRBV7-2; D: TRBD1; CDR3: CASSVGQLSNQPQHF; DNA: TGTGCCAGCAGCGTGGGACAGTTAAGCAATCAGCCCCAGCATTTT
J: TRBJ2-6; size: -; V: TRBV7-2; D: -; CDR3: CASSLVALSGANVLTF; DNA: TGTGCCAGCAGCTTAGTCGCTTTATCAGGGGCCAACGTCCTGACTTTC
J: TRBJ1-5; size: -; V: TRBV6-5; D: -; CDR3: CASSYSGNGQPQHF; DNA: TGTGCCAGCAGTTACTCTGGGAACGGTCAGCCCCAGCATTTT
J: TRBJ1-6; size: many; V: TRBV6-5; D: TRBD1; CDR3: CAVTDRDNSPLHF; DNA: TGTGCCGTAACGGACAGGGATAATTCACCCCTCCACTTT
J: TRBJ1-2; size: -; V: TRBV18; D: TRBD1; CDR3: CASSPTGQPYGYTF; DNA: TGTGCCAGCTCGCCCACGGGACAGCCATATGGCTACACCTTC
J: TRBJ1-1; size: -; V: TRBV20-1; D: -; CDR3: CSARDPVGTEAFF; DNA: TGCAGTGCTAGAGATCCCGTGGGCACTGAAGCTTTCTTT
J: TRBJ2-5; size: -; V: TRBV6-6; D: -; CDR3: CASSRLDPQETQYF; DNA: TGTGCCAGCAGTCGACTAGACCCACAAGAGACCCAGTACTTC
J: TRBJ2-1; size: -; V: TRBV4-1; D: TRBD1; CDR3: CASSQAGGSDEQFF; DNA: TGCGCCAGCAGCCAAGCAGGGGGCAGCGATGAGCAGTTCTTC
J: TRBJ2-1; size: -; V: TRBV6-4; D: TRBD1; CDR3: CATGDSGNEQFF; DNA: TGTGCCACCGGGGACAGTGGGAATGAGCAGTTCTTC
J: TRBJ1-1; size: -; V: TRBV6-2/TRBV6-3; D: TRBD1; CDR3: CASRKRDRGRRDTEAFF; DNA: TGTGCCAGCAGGAAAAGGGACAGGGGGCGCCGGGACACTGAAGCTTTCTTT
J: TRBJ2-3; size: few; V: TRBV9; D: -; CDR3: CASSVGGTADTQYF; DNA: TGTGCCAGCAGCGTAGGGGGGACGGCAGATACGCAGTATTTT
J: TRBJ2-5; size: many; V: TRBV12-3/TRBV12-4; D: -; CDR3: CASSPQGFQETQYF; DNA: TGTGCCAGCAGTCCACAGGGTTTCCAAGAGACCCAGTACTTC